The source of this TCR beta chain is a study of blood T cell repertoires in COVID-19. Study details: Acute and convalescent COVID-19 samples came from the United States, Italy and Spain.

The CDR3 covers 15 residues. Germline assignment: CDR1 SGDLS and CDR2 YYNGEE. V was clipped by 4 bases and J by 0 bases, with 13 bases between them. Produced via immunoSEQ multiplex PCR; TCRdb's table is partial and in-frame only. This sample has roughly 250,000 clones, with 65% to 85% found just once. The sequencing sample was made of peripheral blood. The rearrangement links TRBV9 to TRBJ1-1; perhaps TRBD1 as D (6 bases). The clonotype originates from a middle-aged woman with active or convalescent COVID-19. CDR3 nucleotides: TGTGCCAGCAGCCCCCGGACAGCTATGAACACTGAAGCTTTCTTT. It encodes CASSPRTAMNTEAFF. Full variable domain (rest looked up from reference TRBV9 and TRBJ1-1): DSGVTQTPKHLITATGQRVTLRCSPRSGDLSVYWYQQSLDQGLQFLIQYYNGEERAKGNILERFSAQQFPDLHSELNLSSLELGDSALYFCASSPRTAMNTEAFFGQGTRLTVV.